This is a list of T cell receptor beta chains from one sample in a study of CD8 T cells in ankylosing spondylitis. TCRdb re-called the 5' RACE reads through MiXCR, storing one row per CDR3 protein. The sample includes 300,000 to 400,000 distinct CDR3 sequences, approximately 22% seen only once; the top ten take less than 15%. Sequenced: blood, either unsorted or a sorted T cell fraction (not recorded which). These receptors were taken from a male donor with ankylosing spondylitis or in good health (not recorded which). The CDR3 runs from the conserved cysteine through the conserved F or W. The D gene is left open where the match is weak. Clone size is shown for a subset of rows, as once, few, many or a class of expanded clone.

cdr3_aa: CASSPDRAPWTQYF
cdr3_nt: TGTGCCAGCAGTCCTGACAGGGCCCCGTGGACCCAGTACTTC
d_call: TRBD1
v_call: TRBV6-1
j_call: TRBJ2-5
clone_size: -

cdr3_aa: CASRLGDNEQFF
cdr3_nt: TGTGCCAGCAGATTGGGGGACAATGAGCAGTTCTTC
d_call: -
v_call: TRBV7-8
j_call: TRBJ2-1
clone_size: -

cdr3_aa: CASSQAARQGEYEQYF
cdr3_nt: TGCGCCAGCAGTCAGGCCGCGAGGCAGGGTGAATACGAGCAGTACTTC
d_call: -
v_call: TRBV23-1
j_call: TRBJ2-7
clone_size: -

cdr3_aa: CASSETPTSFLAVEQFF
cdr3_nt: TGTGCCAGCAGTGAAACCCCCACTAGCTTCTTAGCGGTTGAGCAGTTCTTC
d_call: -
v_call: TRBV27
j_call: TRBJ2-1
clone_size: -

cdr3_aa: CASSFGYEQYF
cdr3_nt: TGTGCCAGCAGTTTTGGGTACGAGCAGTACTTC
d_call: -
v_call: TRBV12-3/TRBV12-4
j_call: TRBJ2-7
clone_size: many

cdr3_aa: CASSFGPANTGELFF
cdr3_nt: TGTGCCAGCAGTTTCGGGCCAGCGAACACCGGGGAGCTGTTTTTT
d_call: -
v_call: TRBV12-3/TRBV12-4
j_call: TRBJ2-2
clone_size: -

cdr3_aa: CASRVGGNNSPLHF
cdr3_nt: TGTGCCAGCAGGGTAGGGGGGAACAATTCACCCCTCCACTTT
d_call: -
v_call: TRBV12-3/TRBV12-4
j_call: TRBJ1-6
clone_size: -

cdr3_aa: CASSQGQGPDTQYF
cdr3_nt: TGTGCCAGCAGCCAAGGACAGGGACCCGATACGCAGTATTTT
d_call: TRBD1
v_call: TRBV3-1
j_call: TRBJ2-3
clone_size: -

cdr3_aa: CASSSPGSQETQYF
cdr3_nt: TGTGCCAGCAGCTCCCCTGGATCACAAGAGACCCAGTACTTC
d_call: -
v_call: TRBV7-9
j_call: TRBJ2-5
clone_size: few

cdr3_aa: CASSYGTSWRGYTF
cdr3_nt: TGTGCCAGCAGTTATGGGACTTCATGGAGAGGCTACACCTTC
d_call: -
v_call: TRBV12-3/TRBV12-4
j_call: TRBJ1-2
clone_size: few

cdr3_aa: CASTSGGETQYF
cdr3_nt: TGTGCCAGCACCAGCGGAGGGGAGACCCAGTACTTC
d_call: -
v_call: TRBV6-5
j_call: TRBJ2-5
clone_size: -

cdr3_aa: CASSLLGLAGEETQYF
cdr3_nt: TGCGCCAGCAGCTTGTTGGGACTAGCGGGGGAAGAGACCCAGTACTTC
d_call: TRBD2
v_call: TRBV5-1
j_call: TRBJ2-5
clone_size: few